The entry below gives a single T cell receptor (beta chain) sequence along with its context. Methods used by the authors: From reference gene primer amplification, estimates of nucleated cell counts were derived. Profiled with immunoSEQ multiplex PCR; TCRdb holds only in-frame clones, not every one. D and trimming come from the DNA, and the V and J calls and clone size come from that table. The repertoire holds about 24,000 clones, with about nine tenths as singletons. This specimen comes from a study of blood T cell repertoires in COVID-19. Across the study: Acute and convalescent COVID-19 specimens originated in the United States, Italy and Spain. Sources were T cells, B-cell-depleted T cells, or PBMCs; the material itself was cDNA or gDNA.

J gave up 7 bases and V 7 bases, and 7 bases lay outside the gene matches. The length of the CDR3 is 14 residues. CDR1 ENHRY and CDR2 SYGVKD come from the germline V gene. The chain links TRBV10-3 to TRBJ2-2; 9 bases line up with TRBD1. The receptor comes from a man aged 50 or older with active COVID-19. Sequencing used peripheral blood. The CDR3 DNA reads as TGTGCCATCAATCGGGACAGGGATGACGGGGAGCTGTTTTTT. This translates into CAINRDRDDGELFF.